The entry below gives a single TCR beta chain sequence along with its context. What it recognizes is unknown. The data are from a study of beta chain features in type 1 diabetes. Donors contributed one heparinised blood draw apiece, averaging about 120 mL. Expressed TCRB transcripts were sequenced, since all the RNA that had been isolated was reverse transcribed. Sequencing used immunoSEQ multiplex PCR; TCRdb keeps in-frame clones, though not all of them. Of 90,000 to 110,000 clones listed, about two fifths are singletons. Whole-study findings and limits: Naive, central memory and Treg TCRB repertoires appeared more alike in patients than in healthy donors. Whether TCRB rearrangement is influenced by HLA type went unresolved here.

This receptor was identified in a woman aged 18 to 35 in good health. The material sequenced was stem cell memory CD4+ T cells from blood.

This chain's CDR3 is CATGRGGYEQYF. CDR3 coding DNA: TGTGCCACGGGGCGGGGTGGTTACGAGCAGTACTTC. V gene TRBV4-2 combines with J gene TRBJ2-7; D is possibly TRBD2 (6 bases). Per the germline V gene, CDR1 is LGHNA and CDR2 is YNFKEQ. CDR3 length: 12 amino acids. V gave up 10 bases and J gave up 4 bases, with 14 bases separating them.